This T cell receptor (beta chain) originates from a study of T cell changes during pregnancy in multiple sclerosis. Measured with immunoSEQ multiplex PCR; TCRdb has only the in-frame clones, and not every one. Among about 16,000 clones listed, 95% to 96% were seen once. The CDR3 spans 18 residues. Trimming removed 5 bases from V and 0 bases from J, with 17 bases in between. Germline assignment: CDR1 SGHAT and CDR2 FQNNGV. This sequence joins TRBV11-2 and TRBJ1-6; D gene unclear. This specimen consisted of peripheral blood, obtained in the third trimester of pregnancy. The source of this sequence is a female donor with multiple sclerosis, enrolled in a pregnancy study. CDR3 amino acids: CASSNPRGTHSYNSPLHF. The CDR3 DNA reads TGTGCCAGCAGCAATCCACGGGGAACACACTCCTATAATTCACCCCTCCACTTT.